These T cell receptor beta chains were read from a single sample in a study of cytomegalovirus exposure and HLA in healthy donors. Clones were sequenced by immunoSEQ multiplex PCR, and TCRdb holds only the in-frame ones, with some missing. The sample lists 210,000 or so clones; roughly 79% were seen once. Material: PBMCs. These receptors originate from a man younger than 35 in good health and CMV-seronegative. Both conserved end residues are part of each CDR3. The order of the fields is clone size, V gene, J gene, D gene, CDR3 protein, CDR3 DNA. A D gene is named only where the DNA matches it firmly. Rows may omit the clone size; those that give it use once, few, many or a size class.

clone size: NA
V gene: TRBV7-2
J gene: TRBJ2-5
D gene: TRBD2
CDR3 protein: CASAGGGSQETQYF
CDR3 DNA: TGTGCCAGCGCCGGCGGGGGGTCACAAGAGACCCAGTACTTC

clone size: NA
V gene: TRBV4-3
J gene: TRBJ2-2
D gene: TRBD1
CDR3 protein: CASSQETGAGSGELFF
CDR3 DNA: TGCGCCAGCAGCCAAGAGACAGGGGCTGGGTCCGGGGAGCTGTTTTTT

clone size: NA
V gene: TRBV4-3
J gene: TRBJ2-3
D gene: NA
CDR3 protein: CASSQAPLGAGFTDTQYF
CDR3 DNA: TGCGCCAGCAGCCAAGCCCCCCTTGGGGCAGGGTTCACAGATACGCAGTATTTT

clone size: NA
V gene: TRBV13
J gene: TRBJ1-1
D gene: NA
CDR3 protein: CASSLESGAFF
CDR3 DNA: TGTGCCAGCAGCTTAGAATCGGGGGCTTTCTTT

clone size: NA
V gene: TRBV7-3
J gene: TRBJ2-7
D gene: TRBD1
CDR3 protein: CASSSGGEQYF
CDR3 DNA: TGTGCCAGCAGTTCAGGGGGCGAGCAGTACTTC

clone size: once
V gene: TRBV4-3
J gene: TRBJ2-2
D gene: TRBD1
CDR3 protein: CASSQDSQGARTGELFF
CDR3 DNA: TGCGCCAGCAGCCAAGATTCCCAGGGGGCGCGCACCGGGGAGCTGTTTTTT

clone size: NA
V gene: TRBV11-3
J gene: TRBJ2-1
D gene: TRBD2
CDR3 protein: CASSSRGAYNEQFF
CDR3 DNA: TGTGCCAGCAGCTCGCGGGGGGCCTACAATGAGCAGTTCTTC

clone size: NA
V gene: TRBV2
J gene: TRBJ1-2
D gene: NA
CDR3 protein: CASSEAPEGQGNYGYTF
CDR3 DNA: TGTGCCAGCAGTGAAGCCCCCGAGGGACAAGGAAACTATGGCTACACCTTC

clone size: few
V gene: TRBV23-1
J gene: TRBJ2-3
D gene: NA
CDR3 protein: CASSQSRREYLGHTQYF
CDR3 DNA: TGCGCCAGCAGTCAATCGAGGAGGGAGTATTTGGGCCATACGCAGTATTTT

clone size: NA
V gene: TRBV7-9
J gene: TRBJ2-2
D gene: TRBD2
CDR3 protein: CASSKVVLAGNTGELFF
CDR3 DNA: TGTGCCAGCAGCAAAGTGGTGCTAGCGGGGAACACCGGGGAGCTGTTTTTT

clone size: NA
V gene: TRBV10-3
J gene: TRBJ2-2
D gene: NA
CDR3 protein: CATDFRGAGANTGELFF
CDR3 DNA: TGTGCCACGGACTTCAGGGGGGCGGGTGCGAACACCGGGGAGCTGTTTTTT

clone size: NA
V gene: TRBV5-1
J gene: TRBJ2-2
D gene: NA
CDR3 protein: CASTDQGSNTGELFF
CDR3 DNA: TGCGCCAGCACAGATCAGGGGTCGAACACCGGGGAGCTGTTTTTT

clone size: NA
V gene: TRBV27
J gene: TRBJ2-2
D gene: TRBD1
CDR3 protein: CASSLYVGQPNTGELFF
CDR3 DNA: TGTGCCAGCAGTTTATACGTGGGACAGCCAAACACCGGGGAGCTGTTTTTT

clone size: once
V gene: TRBV6-5
J gene: TRBJ1-1
D gene: TRBD1
CDR3 protein: CASSLGQGRTTEAFF
CDR3 DNA: TGTGCCAGCAGCCTGGGACAGGGAAGGACCACTGAAGCTTTCTTT

clone size: NA
V gene: TRBV2
J gene: TRBJ2-7
D gene: NA
CDR3 protein: CASTYSYEQYF
CDR3 DNA: TGTGCCAGCACTTACTCCTACGAGCAGTACTTC

clone size: NA
V gene: TRBV7-9
J gene: TRBJ2-7
D gene: NA
CDR3 protein: CASSPNRQDWSYEQYF
CDR3 DNA: TGTGCCAGCAGCCCCAACCGACAGGATTGGTCCTACGAGCAGTACTTC

clone size: NA
V gene: TRBV7-8
J gene: TRBJ2-7
D gene: TRBD2
CDR3 protein: CASSSPGLAYEQYF
CDR3 DNA: TGTGCCAGCAGCTCCCCGGGACTAGCTTACGAGCAGTACTTC

clone size: NA
V gene: TRBV28
J gene: TRBJ2-1
D gene: TRBD2
CDR3 protein: CASSEQSGSTYNEQFF
CDR3 DNA: TGTGCCAGCAGTGAACAAAGCGGGAGCACCTACAATGAGCAGTTCTTC

clone size: NA
V gene: TRBV18
J gene: TRBJ2-4
D gene: TRBD2
CDR3 protein: CASSPPASGGNQNIQYF
CDR3 DNA: TGTGCCAGCTCACCACCGGCCAGCGGGGGGAATCAAAACATTCAGTACTTC

clone size: NA
V gene: TRBV15
J gene: TRBJ2-7
D gene: TRBD1
CDR3 protein: CATSRTGTGASEQYF
CDR3 DNA: TGTGCCACCAGCAGAACCGGGACAGGGGCCTCCGAGCAGTACTTC

clone size: NA
V gene: TRBV7-2
J gene: TRBJ2-2
D gene: TRBD2
CDR3 protein: CASSKGAGGNVGELFF
CDR3 DNA: TGTGCCAGCAGTAAAGGCGCGGGGGGGAATGTTGGGGAGCTGTTTTTT

clone size: NA
V gene: TRBV18
J gene: TRBJ2-7
D gene: TRBD2
CDR3 protein: CASSPRTSGTYEQYF
CDR3 DNA: TGTGCCAGCTCACCACGCACTAGCGGAACCTACGAGCAGTACTTC

clone size: NA
V gene: TRBV9
J gene: TRBJ1-3
D gene: NA
CDR3 protein: CASSVAYRPGNTIYF
CDR3 DNA: TGTGCCAGCAGCGTAGCCTACAGACCTGGAAACACCATATATTTT

clone size: NA
V gene: TRBV19
J gene: TRBJ2-7
D gene: NA
CDR3 protein: CASSTTPPQAREQYF
CDR3 DNA: TGTGCCAGTAGTACAACCCCTCCGCAGGCCCGCGAGCAGTACTTC

clone size: NA
V gene: TRBV18
J gene: TRBJ1-5
D gene: TRBD1
CDR3 protein: CASSPLDRGSQPQHF
CDR3 DNA: TGTGCCAGCTCACCACTCGACAGGGGAAGTCAGCCCCAGCATTTT

clone size: NA
V gene: TRBV19
J gene: TRBJ1-2
D gene: TRBD1
CDR3 protein: CASSMYRGTYYGYTF
CDR3 DNA: TGTGCCAGTAGTATGTACAGGGGAACGTACTATGGCTACACCTTC

clone size: few
V gene: TRBV19
J gene: TRBJ1-1
D gene: TRBD1
CDR3 protein: CASPGQDCEAFF
CDR3 DNA: TGTGCCAGTCCGGGACAGGACTGTGAAGCTTTCTTT

clone size: few
V gene: TRBV18
J gene: TRBJ1-2
D gene: NA
CDR3 protein: CASSPLPRQSQTNYGYTF
CDR3 DNA: TGTGCCAGCTCACCACTCCCGCGACAGTCCCAGACTAACTATGGCTACACCTTC

clone size: NA
V gene: TRBV19
J gene: TRBJ1-1
D gene: TRBD1
CDR3 protein: CASSTWTGKNTEAFF
CDR3 DNA: TGTGCCAGTAGTACATGGACAGGGAAGAACACTGAAGCTTTCTTT

clone size: NA
V gene: TRBV7-3
J gene: TRBJ2-2
D gene: TRBD1
CDR3 protein: CASSTQGAGELFF
CDR3 DNA: TGTGCCAGCAGTACCCAGGGGGCCGGGGAGCTGTTTTTT

clone size: NA
V gene: TRBV29-1
J gene: TRBJ2-5
D gene: NA
CDR3 protein: CSVWVRSSRETQYF
CDR3 DNA: TGCAGCGTTTGGGTGCGGTCCAGCAGAGAGACCCAGTACTTC

clone size: NA
V gene: TRBV6-5
J gene: TRBJ2-5
D gene: NA
CDR3 protein: CASARKETQYF
CDR3 DNA: TGTGCCAGCGCCAGAAAAGAGACCCAGTACTTC

clone size: NA
V gene: TRBV5-1
J gene: TRBJ1-2
D gene: TRBD1
CDR3 protein: CASSLDAWDRNYGYTF
CDR3 DNA: TGCGCCAGCAGCTTGGATGCTTGGGACAGGAACTATGGCTACACCTTC

clone size: few
V gene: TRBV30
J gene: TRBJ2-6
D gene: TRBD1
CDR3 protein: CAATGSLVLTF
CDR3 DNA: TGTGCCGCGACAGGGTCGCTCGTCCTGACTTTC

clone size: NA
V gene: TRBV4-3
J gene: TRBJ2-3
D gene: TRBD2
CDR3 protein: CASSQETLAGLTDTQYF
CDR3 DNA: TGCGCCAGCAGCCAAGAAACCCTAGCGGGACTCACAGATACGCAGTATTTT

clone size: NA
V gene: TRBV28
J gene: TRBJ1-5
D gene: NA
CDR3 protein: CASSPGRPQHF
CDR3 DNA: TGTGCCAGCAGTCCTGGGAGGCCCCAGCATTTT

clone size: NA
V gene: TRBV27
J gene: TRBJ2-7
D gene: NA
CDR3 protein: CASSPPTSGAYEQYF
CDR3 DNA: TGTGCCAGCAGTCCACCGACATCAGGGGCCTACGAGCAGTACTTC

clone size: few
V gene: TRBV7-9
J gene: TRBJ2-3
D gene: TRBD1
CDR3 protein: CASELTGRTDTQYF
CDR3 DNA: TGTGCCAGCGAATTGACAGGGCGGACAGATACGCAGTATTTT

clone size: NA
V gene: TRBV19
J gene: TRBJ1-1
D gene: NA
CDR3 protein: CASSTPRAYTEAFF
CDR3 DNA: TGTGCCAGTAGTACCCCGCGGGCTTACACTGAAGCTTTCTTT

clone size: NA
V gene: TRBV27
J gene: TRBJ1-1
D gene: NA
CDR3 protein: CASSYHRDGDTEAFF
CDR3 DNA: TGTGCCAGCAGTTACCACAGGGACGGAGACACTGAAGCTTTCTTT

clone size: NA
V gene: TRBV18
J gene: TRBJ2-1
D gene: TRBD2
CDR3 protein: CASSPVAGEFSYNEQFF
CDR3 DNA: TGTGCCAGCTCACCAGTCGCGGGGGAGTTCTCCTACAATGAGCAGTTCTTC

clone size: NA
V gene: TRBV7-6
J gene: TRBJ2-7
D gene: TRBD2
CDR3 protein: CASRIGTSGDEQYF
CDR3 DNA: TGTGCCAGCAGAATAGGCACTAGCGGCGACGAGCAGTACTTC

clone size: NA
V gene: TRBV18
J gene: TRBJ1-4
D gene: NA
CDR3 protein: CASLGSLNEKLFF
CDR3 DNA: TGTGCCAGCCTCGGGAGTCTTAATGAAAAACTGTTTTTT

clone size: NA
V gene: TRBV18
J gene: TRBJ2-3
D gene: NA
CDR3 protein: CASFQVSTDTQYF
CDR3 DNA: TGTGCCAGCTTCCAGGTTAGCACAGATACGCAGTATTTT

clone size: NA
V gene: TRBV27
J gene: TRBJ2-7
D gene: TRBD1
CDR3 protein: CASRLTGGRYEQYF
CDR3 DNA: TGTGCCAGCAGGCTGACAGGGGGTAGATACGAGCAGTACTTC